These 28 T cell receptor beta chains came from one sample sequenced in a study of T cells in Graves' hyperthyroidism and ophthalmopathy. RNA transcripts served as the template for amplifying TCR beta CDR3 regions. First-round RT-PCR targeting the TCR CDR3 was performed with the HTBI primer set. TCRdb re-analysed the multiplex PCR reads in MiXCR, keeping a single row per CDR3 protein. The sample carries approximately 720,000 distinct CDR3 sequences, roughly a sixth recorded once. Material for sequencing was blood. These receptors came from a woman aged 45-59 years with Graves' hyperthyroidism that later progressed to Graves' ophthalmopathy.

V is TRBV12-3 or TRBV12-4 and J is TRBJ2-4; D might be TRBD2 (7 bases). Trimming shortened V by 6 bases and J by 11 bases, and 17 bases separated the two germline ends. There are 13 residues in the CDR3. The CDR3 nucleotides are TGTGCCAGCAGCGGGGGGCAGGCGCCCGTTCAGTACTTC. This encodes CASSGGQAPVQYF.

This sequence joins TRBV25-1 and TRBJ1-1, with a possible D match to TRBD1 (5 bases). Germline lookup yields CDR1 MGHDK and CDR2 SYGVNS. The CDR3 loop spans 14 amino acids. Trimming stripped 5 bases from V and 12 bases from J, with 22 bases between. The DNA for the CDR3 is TGTGCCAGCAGTACGTACTTCGTATCGGACACAACTTTCTTT. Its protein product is CASSTYFVSDTTFF.

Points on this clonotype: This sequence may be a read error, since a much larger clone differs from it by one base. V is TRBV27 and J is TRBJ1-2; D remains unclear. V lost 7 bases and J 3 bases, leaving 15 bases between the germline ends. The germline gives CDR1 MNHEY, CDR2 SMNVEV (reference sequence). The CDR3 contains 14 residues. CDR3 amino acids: CASIFGRTHYGYTF. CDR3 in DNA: TGTGCCAGCATTTTCGGCAGGACGCACTATGGCTACACCTTC.

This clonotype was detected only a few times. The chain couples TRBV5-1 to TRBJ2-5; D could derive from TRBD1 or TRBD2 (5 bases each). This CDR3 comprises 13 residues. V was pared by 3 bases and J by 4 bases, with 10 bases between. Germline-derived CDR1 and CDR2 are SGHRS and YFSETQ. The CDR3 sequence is CASSYRDRETQYF. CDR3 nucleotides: TGCGCCAGCAGCTACCGGGACCGAGAGACCCAGTACTTC.

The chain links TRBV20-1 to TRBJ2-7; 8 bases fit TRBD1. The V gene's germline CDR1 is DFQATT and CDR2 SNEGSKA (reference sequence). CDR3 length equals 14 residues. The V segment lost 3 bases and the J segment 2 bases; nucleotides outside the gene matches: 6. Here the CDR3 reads CSASTGTGPYEQYF. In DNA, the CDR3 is TGCAGTGCTAGCACCGGGACAGGCCCCTACGAGCAGTACTTC.

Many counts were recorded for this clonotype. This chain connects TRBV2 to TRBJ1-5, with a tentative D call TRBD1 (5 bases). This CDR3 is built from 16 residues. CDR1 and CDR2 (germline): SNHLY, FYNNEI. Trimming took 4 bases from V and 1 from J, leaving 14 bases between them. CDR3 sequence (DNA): TGTGCCAGCAGTGGGGGGGTAGCGGGGAGCAATCAGCCCCAGCATTTT. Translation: CASSGGVAGSNQPQHF. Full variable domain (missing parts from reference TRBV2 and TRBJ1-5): EPEVTQTPSHQVTQMGQEVILRCVPISNHLYFYWYRQILGQKVEFLVSFYNNEISEKSEIFDDQFSVERPDGSNFTLKIRSTKLEDSAMYFCASSGGVAGSNQPQHFGDGTRLSIL.

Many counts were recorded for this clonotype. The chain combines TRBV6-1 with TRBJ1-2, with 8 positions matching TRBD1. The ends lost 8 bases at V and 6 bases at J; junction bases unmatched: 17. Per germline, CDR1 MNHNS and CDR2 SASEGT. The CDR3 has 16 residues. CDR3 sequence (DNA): TGTGCCAGCGCCAAATCTCGACAGGGGAGTCGGAATGGCTACACCTTC. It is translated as CASAKSRQGSRNGYTF.

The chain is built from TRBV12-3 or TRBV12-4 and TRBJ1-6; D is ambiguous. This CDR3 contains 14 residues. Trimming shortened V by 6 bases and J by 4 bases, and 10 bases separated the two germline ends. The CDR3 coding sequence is TGTGCCAGCAGATCAGTGGTGTATAATTCACCCCTCCACTTT. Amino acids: CASRSVVYNSPLHF.

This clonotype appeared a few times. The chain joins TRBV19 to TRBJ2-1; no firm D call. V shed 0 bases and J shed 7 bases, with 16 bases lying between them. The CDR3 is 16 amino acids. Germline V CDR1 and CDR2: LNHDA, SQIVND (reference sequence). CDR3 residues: CASSIDKGGPLNEQFF. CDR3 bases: TGTGCCAGTAGTATAGATAAAGGCGGACCCTTGAATGAGCAGTTCTTC.

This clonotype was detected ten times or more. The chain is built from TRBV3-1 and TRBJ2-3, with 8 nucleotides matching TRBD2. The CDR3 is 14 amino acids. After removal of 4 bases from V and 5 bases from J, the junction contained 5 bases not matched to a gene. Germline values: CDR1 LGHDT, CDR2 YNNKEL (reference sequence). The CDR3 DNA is TGTGCCAGCAGCCCGGGACTAGGGGGAGATACGCAGTATTTT. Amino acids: CASSPGLGGDTQYF.

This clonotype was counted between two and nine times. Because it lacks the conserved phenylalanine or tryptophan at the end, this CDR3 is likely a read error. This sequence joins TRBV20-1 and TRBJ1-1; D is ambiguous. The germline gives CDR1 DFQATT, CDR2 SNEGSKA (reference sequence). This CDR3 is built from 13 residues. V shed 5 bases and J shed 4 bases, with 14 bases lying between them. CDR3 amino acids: CSAAPRGGTEAFL. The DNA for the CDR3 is TGCAGTGCTGCACCACGGGGAGGCACTGAAGCTTTCCTT.

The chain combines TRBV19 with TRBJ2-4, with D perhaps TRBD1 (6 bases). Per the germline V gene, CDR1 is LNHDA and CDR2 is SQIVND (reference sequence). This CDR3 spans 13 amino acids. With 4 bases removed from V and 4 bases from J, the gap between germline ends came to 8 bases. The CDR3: CASSTGQKNIQYF. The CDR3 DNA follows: TGTGCCAGTAGTACCGGACAGAAAAACATTCAGTACTTC.

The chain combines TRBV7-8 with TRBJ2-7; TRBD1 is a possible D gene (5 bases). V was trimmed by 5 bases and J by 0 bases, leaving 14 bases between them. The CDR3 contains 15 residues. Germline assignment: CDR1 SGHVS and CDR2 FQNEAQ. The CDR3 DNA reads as TGTGCCAGCAGCCCTCGACAGAGCTCCTCCTACGAGCAGTACTTC. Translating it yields CASSPRQSSSYEQYF.

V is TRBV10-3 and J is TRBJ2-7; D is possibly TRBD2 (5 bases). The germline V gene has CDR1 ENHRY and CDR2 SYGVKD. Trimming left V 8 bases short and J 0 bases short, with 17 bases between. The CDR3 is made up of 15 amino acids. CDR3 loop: CAIASNGGGSYEQYF. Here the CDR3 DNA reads TGTGCCATCGCATCTAATGGCGGAGGCTCCTACGAGCAGTACTTC.

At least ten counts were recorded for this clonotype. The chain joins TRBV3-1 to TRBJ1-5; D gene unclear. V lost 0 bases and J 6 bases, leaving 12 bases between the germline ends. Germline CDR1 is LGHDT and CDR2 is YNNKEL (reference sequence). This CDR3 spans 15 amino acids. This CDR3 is CASSQDSRESQPQHF. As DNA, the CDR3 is TGTGCCAGCAGCCAAGATTCAAGGGAAAGTCAGCCCCAGCATTTT.

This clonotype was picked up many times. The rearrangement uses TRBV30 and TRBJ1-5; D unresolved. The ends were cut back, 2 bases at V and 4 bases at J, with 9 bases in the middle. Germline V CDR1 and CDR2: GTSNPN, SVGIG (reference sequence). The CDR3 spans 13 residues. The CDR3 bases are TGTGCCTGGAGTCCGGTCGAAAATCAGCCCCAGCATTTT. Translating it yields CAWSPVENQPQHF. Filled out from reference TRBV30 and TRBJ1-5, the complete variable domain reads SQTIHQWPATLVQPVGSPLSLECTVEGTSNPNLYWYRQAAGRGLQLLFYSVGIGQISSEVPQNLSASRPQDRQFILSSKKLLLSDSGFYLCAWSPVENQPQHFGDGTRLSIL.

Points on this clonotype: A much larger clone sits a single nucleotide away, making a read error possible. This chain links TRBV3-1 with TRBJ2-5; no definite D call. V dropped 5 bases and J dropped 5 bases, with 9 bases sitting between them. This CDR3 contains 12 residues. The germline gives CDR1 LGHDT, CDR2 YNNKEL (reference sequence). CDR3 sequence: CASSWTWETQYF. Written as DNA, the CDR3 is TGTGCCAGCAGCTGGACGTGGGAGACCCAGTACTTC.

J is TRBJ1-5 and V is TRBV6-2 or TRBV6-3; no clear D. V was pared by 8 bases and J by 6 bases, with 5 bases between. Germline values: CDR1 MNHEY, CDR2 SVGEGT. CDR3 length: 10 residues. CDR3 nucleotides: TGTGCCAGCGGTACTCAGCCCCAGCATTTT. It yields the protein CASGTQPQHF.

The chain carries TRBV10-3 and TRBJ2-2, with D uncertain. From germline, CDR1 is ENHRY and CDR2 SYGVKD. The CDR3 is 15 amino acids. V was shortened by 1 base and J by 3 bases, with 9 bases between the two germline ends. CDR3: CAISELWAYTGELFF. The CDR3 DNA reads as TGTGCCATCAGTGAGTTGTGGGCTTACACCGGGGAGCTGTTTTTT.

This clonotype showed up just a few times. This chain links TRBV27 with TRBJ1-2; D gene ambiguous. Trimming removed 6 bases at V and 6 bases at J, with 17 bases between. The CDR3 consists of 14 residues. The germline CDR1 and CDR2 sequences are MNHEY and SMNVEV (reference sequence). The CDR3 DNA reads TGTGCCAGCAGCCGGAGAAACCGGGTAGATGGCTACACCTTC. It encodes CASSRRNRVDGYTF.

CDR3 DNA sequence: TGTGCCAGCAGCTTGGTTTCGGGACAGGCGGCAGATACGCAGTATTTT. Translating it yields CASSLVSGQAADTQYF. The chain employs TRBV5-4 and TRBJ2-3; 8 bases align to TRBD1. This CDR3 spans 16 amino acids. Germline V gene sequence: CDR1 SGHNT, CDR2 YYREEE (reference sequence). The V and J ends lost 0 bases and 4 bases, in that order; junction bases with no gene match: 7. The full variable domain, with the rest looked up from reference TRBV5-4 and TRBJ2-3, is ETGVTQSPTHLIKTRGQQVTLRCSSQSGHNTVSWYQQALGQGPQFIFQYYREEENGRGNFPPRFSGLQFPNYSSELNVNALELDDSALYLCASSLVSGQAADTQYFGPGTRLTVL.

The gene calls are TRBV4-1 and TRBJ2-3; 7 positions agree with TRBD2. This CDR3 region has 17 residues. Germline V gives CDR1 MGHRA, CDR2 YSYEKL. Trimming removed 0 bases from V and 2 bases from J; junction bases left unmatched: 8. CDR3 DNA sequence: TGCGCCAGCAGCCAAGAGGCGCCTAGCGGATACACAGATACGCAGTATTTT. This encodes CASSQEAPSGYTDTQYF.

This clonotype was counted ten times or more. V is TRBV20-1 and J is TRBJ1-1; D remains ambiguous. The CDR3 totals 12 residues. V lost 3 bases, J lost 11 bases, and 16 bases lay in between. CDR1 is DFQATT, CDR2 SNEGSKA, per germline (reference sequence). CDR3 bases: TGCAGTGCTAGTCCAGATCCGCGTTCCGCTTTCTTT. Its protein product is CSASPDPRSAFF.

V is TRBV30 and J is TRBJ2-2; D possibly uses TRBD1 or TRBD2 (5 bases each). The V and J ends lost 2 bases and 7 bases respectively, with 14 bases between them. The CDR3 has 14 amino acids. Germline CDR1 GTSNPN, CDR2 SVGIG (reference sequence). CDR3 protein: CAWSKGTLDGELFF. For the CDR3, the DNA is TGTGCCTGGAGTAAGGGGACCTTGGACGGGGAGCTGTTTTTT.

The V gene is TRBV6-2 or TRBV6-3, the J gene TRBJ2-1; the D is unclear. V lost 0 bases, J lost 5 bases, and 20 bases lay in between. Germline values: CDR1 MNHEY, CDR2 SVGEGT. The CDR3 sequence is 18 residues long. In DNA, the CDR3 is TGTGCCAGCAGTTACTCGAGTGAGCCCCGGGTAGCCAACAATGAGCAGTTCTTC. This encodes CASSYSSEPRVANNEQFF.

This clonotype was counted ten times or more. The CDR3 reads CASSEPGGQYGYTF. CDR3 bases: TGTGCCAGCAGTGAACCCGGAGGGCAATATGGCTACACCTTC. V gene TRBV6-1 combines with J gene TRBJ1-2; D not resolved. This CDR3 comprises 14 residues. Germline CDR1 MNHNS, CDR2 SASEGT. V shed 2 bases and J shed 5 bases, with 12 bases lying between them.

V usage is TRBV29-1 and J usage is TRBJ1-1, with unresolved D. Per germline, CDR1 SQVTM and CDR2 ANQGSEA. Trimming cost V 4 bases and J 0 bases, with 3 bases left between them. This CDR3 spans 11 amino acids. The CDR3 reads CSVAVNTEAFF. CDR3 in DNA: TGCAGCGTTGCCGTGAACACTGAAGCTTTCTTT.

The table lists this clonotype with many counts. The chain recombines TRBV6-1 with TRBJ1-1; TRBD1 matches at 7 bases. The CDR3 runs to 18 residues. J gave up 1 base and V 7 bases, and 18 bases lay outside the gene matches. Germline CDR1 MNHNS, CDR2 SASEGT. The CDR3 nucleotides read TGTGCCAGCAACCGACAGGGATCGGGGAACAGGGGGAACACTGAAGCTTTCTTT. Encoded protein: CASNRQGSGNRGNTEAFF.